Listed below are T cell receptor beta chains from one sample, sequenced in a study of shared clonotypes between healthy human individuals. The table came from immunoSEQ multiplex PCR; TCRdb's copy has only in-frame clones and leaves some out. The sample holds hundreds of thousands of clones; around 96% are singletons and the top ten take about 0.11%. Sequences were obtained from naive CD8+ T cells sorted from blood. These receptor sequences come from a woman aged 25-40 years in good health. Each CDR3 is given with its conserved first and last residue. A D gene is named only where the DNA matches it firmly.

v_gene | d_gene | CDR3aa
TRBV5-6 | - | CASSLSPEDEQFF
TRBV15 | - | CATSRARHIENTEAFF
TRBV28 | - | CASSYPRDTGELFF
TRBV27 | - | CASSPSQGPMNTEAFF
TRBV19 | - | CASSIAYLMGDGYTF
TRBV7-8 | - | CASSLAVLYEQYF
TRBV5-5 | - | CASSPWTAPTYEQYF
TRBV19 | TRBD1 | CASSIWTGWKGGTEAFF
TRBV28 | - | CASSSGDSGANVLTF
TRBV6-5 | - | CASSYSIQNTEAFF
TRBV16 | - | CASSPGLNNQPQHF
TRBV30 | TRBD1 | CAWSVGQGRQPQHF
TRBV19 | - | CASSIGGSGAKNIQYF
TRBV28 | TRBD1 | CASSFFLPSTGTGGAWETQYF
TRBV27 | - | CASSPGAPLQPQHF
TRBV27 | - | CASSLNGYTF
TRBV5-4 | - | CASGNTEAFF